The 6 T cell receptor beta chains listed next were all sequenced from one sample in a study of shared clonotypes between healthy human individuals. Using immunoSEQ multiplex PCR, the repertoire was profiled, and TCRdb retains in-frame clones only, with some absent. Of around 1,900,000 clones in the sample, over 85% were seen once. The naive CD8 population came from CD45RO-negative cells selected for CCR7, without terminally differentiated effector memory CD45RA+ cells. The sequenced sample was naive CD8+ T cells from PBMCs. Every receptor here comes from a man aged 18 to 29 in good health. Some clones in this sample may be carry-over from other donors' samples.

This chain links TRBV9 with TRBJ2-3; maybe TRBD2 (5 bases). Trimming cost V 0 bases and J 5 bases, with 13 bases left between them. Germline V gene lookup returns CDR1 SGDLS and CDR2 YYNGEE. This CDR3 comprises 15 residues. CDR3 sequence: CASSVEVGIRDTQYF. CDR3 coding DNA: TGTGCCAGCAGCGTAGAGGTCGGGATAAGAGATACGCAGTATTTT. Together with reference TRBV9 and TRBJ2-3, the CDR3 gives the full variable domain: DSGVTQTPKHLITATGQRVTLRCSPRSGDLSVYWYQQSLDQGLQFLIQYYNGEERAKGNILERFSAQQFPDLHSELNLSSLELGDSALYFCASSVEVGIRDTQYFGPGTRLTVL.

The chain combines TRBV5-6 with TRBJ1-1; a possible D gene is TRBD1 (5 bases). The germline V and J ends were trimmed by 4 bases and 0 bases, with 13 bases remaining between them. Germline CDR1 SGHDT, CDR2 YYEEEE. This CDR3 region has 15 residues. In nucleotides, the CDR3 is TGTGCCAGCAGCCCCTCGGGACGGATGAACACTGAAGCTTTCTTT. Residues: CASSPSGRMNTEAFF.

The chain is built from TRBV6-6 and TRBJ2-7; 9 bases align to TRBD1. After removal of 5 bases from V and 6 bases from J, the junction contained 5 bases not matched to a gene. This CDR3 region has 13 residues. From germline, CDR1 is MNHNY and CDR2 SVGAGI (reference sequence). This CDR3 reads CASSGTGTGEQYF. The CDR3, as DNA: TGTGCCAGCAGTGGGACAGGGACAGGCGAGCAGTACTTC.

CDR3 sequence reads: CACNRPHGNTEAFF. CDR3 nucleotides: TGTGCCTGTAACCGTCCCCATGGGAACACTGAAGCTTTCTTT. V gene TRBV30 combines with J gene TRBJ1-1; D gene uncertain. Trimming stripped 6 bases from V and 1 base from J, with 15 bases between. The germline CDR1 and CDR2 sequences are GTSNPN and SVGIG (reference sequence). The CDR3 covers 14 residues.

The V call is TRBV28, the J call TRBJ1-1, with unresolved D. The CDR3 extends over 14 amino acids. Germline V gives CDR1 MDHEN, CDR2 SYDVKM. Deletions cut 2 bases from V and 1 base from J, with 8 bases between. The CDR3 coding sequence is TGTGCCAGCAGTTTAATTTTGGCGAACACTGAAGCTTTCTTT. Protein sequence: CASSLILANTEAFF.

In the case of this clone: This CDR3 is also generated by other DNA sequences in the sample. The rearrangement joins TRBV27 to TRBJ1-1; a weak D match, TRBD1 (6 bases). V was cut by 4 bases and J by 0 bases, with 9 bases left in between. CDR3 length equals 14 residues. Germline values: CDR1 MNHEY, CDR2 SMNVEV (reference sequence). The CDR3 coding sequence is TGTGCCAGCAGTTATGGGGGCCTGAACACTGAAGCTTTCTTT. Translated: CASSYGGLNTEAFF.